The present T cell receptor beta chain was sequenced within a study of OX40 agonist ivuxolimab in advanced cancers. Study details: Ivuxolimab, an agonist antibody against OX40 (CD134), was given to patients.

Some clones are missing from TCRdb's copy, which holds only in-frame ones; the method was immunoSEQ multiplex PCR. Of some 76,000 clones in the sample, 84% were seen once. Per germline, CDR1 ENHRY and CDR2 SYGVKD. This CDR3 comprises 14 residues. Trimming pared 0 bases from V and 4 bases from J, leaving 7 bases between. This clonotype was sampled from an adult with an advanced solid tumor such as melanoma, head and neck, liver or kidney cancer. This sequence joins TRBV10-3 and TRBJ2-1; no clear D. The material was CD4+ or CD8+ T cells sorted from blood, obtained in a trial of the OX40 agonist ivuxolimab. The CDR3 DNA sequence: TGTGCCATCAGTGAGTCAAACAGATACAATGAGCAGTTCTTC. Its translation: CAISESNRYNEQFF.